The entry that follows covers one TCR beta chain sequence. Its target is not known. The data belong to a study of cytomegalovirus exposure and HLA in healthy donors. The CDR3 has 11 residues. The germline CDR1 and CDR2 sequences are MNHNS and SASEGT. The V end lost 8 bases, the J end lost 9 bases, and 14 bases lay between the germline ends. Study-wide points: Roughly 170 TCR beta chains were listed as cytomegalovirus-associated. Most TCR sequences were rare, but some public TCRs occurred in many donors.

Generated by immunoSEQ multiplex PCR, the TCRdb table keeps only in-frame clones and is missing some. The sample consists of 140,000 or so clones, approximately 86% of them appearing once. The material sequenced was PBMCs. The rearrangement uses TRBV6-1 and TRBJ2-7; D gene unclear. The receptor comes from a man aged 18 to 30 in good health and CMV-seropositive. The CDR3 DNA follows: TGTGCCAGCGTTAAGGCGTCGGGGCAGTACTTC. Protein product: CASVKASGQYF.